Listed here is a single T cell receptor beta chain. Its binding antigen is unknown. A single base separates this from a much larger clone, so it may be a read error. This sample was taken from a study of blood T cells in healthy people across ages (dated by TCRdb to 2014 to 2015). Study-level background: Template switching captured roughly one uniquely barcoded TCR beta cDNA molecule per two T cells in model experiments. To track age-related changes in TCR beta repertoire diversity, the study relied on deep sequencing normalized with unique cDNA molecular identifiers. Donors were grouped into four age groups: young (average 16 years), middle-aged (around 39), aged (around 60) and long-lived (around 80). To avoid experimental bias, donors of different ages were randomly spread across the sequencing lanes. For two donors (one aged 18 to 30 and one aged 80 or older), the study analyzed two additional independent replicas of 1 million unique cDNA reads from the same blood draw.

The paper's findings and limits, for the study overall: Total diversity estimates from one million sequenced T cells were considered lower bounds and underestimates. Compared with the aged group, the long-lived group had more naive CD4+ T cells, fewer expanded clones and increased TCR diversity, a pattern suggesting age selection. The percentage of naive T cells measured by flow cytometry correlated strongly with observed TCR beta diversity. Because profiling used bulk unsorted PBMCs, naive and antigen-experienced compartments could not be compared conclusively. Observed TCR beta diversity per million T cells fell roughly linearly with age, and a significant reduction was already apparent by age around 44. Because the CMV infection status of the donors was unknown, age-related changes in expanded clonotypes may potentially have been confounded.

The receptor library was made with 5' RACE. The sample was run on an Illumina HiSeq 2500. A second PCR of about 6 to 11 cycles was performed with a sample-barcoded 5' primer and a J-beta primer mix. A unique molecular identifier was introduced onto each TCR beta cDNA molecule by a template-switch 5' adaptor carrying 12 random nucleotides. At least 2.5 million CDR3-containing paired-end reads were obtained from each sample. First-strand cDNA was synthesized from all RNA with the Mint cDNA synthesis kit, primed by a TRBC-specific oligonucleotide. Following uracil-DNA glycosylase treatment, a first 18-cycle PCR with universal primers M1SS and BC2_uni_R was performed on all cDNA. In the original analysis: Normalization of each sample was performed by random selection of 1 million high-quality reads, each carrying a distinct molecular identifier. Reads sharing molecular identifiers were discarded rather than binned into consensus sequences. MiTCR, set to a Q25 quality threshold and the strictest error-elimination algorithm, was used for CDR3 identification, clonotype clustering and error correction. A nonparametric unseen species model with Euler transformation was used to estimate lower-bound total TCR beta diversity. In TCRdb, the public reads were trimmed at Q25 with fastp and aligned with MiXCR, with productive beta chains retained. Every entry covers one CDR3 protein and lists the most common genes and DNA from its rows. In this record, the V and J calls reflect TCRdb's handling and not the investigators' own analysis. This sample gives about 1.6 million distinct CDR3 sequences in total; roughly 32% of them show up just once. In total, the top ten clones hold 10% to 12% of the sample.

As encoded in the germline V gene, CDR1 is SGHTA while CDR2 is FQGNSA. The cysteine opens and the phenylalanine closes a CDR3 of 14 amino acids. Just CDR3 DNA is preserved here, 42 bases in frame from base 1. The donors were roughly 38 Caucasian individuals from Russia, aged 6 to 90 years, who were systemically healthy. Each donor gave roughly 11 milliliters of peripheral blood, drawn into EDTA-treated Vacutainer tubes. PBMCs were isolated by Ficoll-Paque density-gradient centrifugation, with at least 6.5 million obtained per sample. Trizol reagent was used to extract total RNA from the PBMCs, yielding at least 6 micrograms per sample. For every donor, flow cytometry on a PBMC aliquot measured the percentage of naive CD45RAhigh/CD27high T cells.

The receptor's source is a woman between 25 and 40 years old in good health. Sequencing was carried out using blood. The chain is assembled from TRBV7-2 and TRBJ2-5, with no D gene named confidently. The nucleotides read TGTGCCGGCAGTCGTACCATGACGGAAGAGACCCAGTACTTC. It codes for CAGSRTMTEETQYF.